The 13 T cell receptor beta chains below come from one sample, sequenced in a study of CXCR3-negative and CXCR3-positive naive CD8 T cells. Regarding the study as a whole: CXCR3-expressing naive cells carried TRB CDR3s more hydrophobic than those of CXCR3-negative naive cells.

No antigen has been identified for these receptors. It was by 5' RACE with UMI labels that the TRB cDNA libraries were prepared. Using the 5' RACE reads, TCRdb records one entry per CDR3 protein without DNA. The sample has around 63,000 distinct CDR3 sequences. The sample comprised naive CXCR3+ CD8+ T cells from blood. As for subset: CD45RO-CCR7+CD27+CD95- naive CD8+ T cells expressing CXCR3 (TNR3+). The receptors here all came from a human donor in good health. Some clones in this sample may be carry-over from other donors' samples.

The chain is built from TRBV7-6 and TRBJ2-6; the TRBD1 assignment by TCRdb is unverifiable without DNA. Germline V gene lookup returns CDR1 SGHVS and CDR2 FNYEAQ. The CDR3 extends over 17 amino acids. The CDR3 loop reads CASSLADSSPGANVLTF. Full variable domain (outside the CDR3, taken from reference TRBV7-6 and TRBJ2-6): GAGVSQSPRYKVTKRGQDVALRCDPISGHVSLYWYRQALGQGPEFLTYFNYEAQQDKSGLPNDRFSAERPEGSISTLTIQRTEQRDSAMYRCASSLADSSPGANVLTFGAGSRLTVL.

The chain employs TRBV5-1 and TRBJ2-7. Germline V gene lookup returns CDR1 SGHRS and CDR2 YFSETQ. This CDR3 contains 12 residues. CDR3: CASALKPYEQYF. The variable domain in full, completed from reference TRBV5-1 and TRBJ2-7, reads KAGVTQTPRYLIKTRGQQVTLSCSPISGHRSVSWYQQTPGQGLQFLFEYFSETQRNKGNFPGRFSGRQFSNSRSEMNVSTLELGDSALYLCASALKPYEQYFGPGTRLTVT.

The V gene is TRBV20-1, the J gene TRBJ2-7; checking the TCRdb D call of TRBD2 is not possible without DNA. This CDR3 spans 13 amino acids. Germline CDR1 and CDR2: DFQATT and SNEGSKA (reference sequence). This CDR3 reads CSVPTSGGYEQYF.

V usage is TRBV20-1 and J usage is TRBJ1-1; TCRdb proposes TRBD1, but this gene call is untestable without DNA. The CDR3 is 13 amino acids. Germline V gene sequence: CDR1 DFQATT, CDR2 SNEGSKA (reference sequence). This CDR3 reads CSASSRAVAEAFF.

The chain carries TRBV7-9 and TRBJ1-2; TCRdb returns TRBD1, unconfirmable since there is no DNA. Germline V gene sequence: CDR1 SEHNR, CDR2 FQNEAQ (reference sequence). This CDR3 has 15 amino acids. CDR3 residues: CASSLGDQGDYGYTF. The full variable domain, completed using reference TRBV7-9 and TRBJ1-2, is DTGVSQNPRHKITKRGQNVTFRCDPISEHNRLYWYRQTLGQGPEFLTYFQNEAQLEKSRLLSDRFSAERPKGSFSTLEIQRTEQGDSAMYLCASSLGDQGDYGYTFGSGTRLTVV.

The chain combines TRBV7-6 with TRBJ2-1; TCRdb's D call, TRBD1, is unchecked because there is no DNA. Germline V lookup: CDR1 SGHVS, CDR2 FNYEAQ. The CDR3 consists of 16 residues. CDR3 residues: CASSNPLGTGNNEQFF.

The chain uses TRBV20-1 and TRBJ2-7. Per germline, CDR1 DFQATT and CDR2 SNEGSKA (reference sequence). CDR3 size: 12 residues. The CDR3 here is CSARDGAYEQYF.

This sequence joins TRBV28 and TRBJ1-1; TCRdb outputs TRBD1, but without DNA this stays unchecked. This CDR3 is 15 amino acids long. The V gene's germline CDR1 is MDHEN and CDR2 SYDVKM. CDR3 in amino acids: CASSFRGKAQGTAFF.

The CDR3 sequence: CSVDGVTEAFF. V is TRBV29-1 and J is TRBJ1-1. The V gene's germline CDR1 is SQVTM and CDR2 ANQGSEA. CDR3 length: 11 residues.

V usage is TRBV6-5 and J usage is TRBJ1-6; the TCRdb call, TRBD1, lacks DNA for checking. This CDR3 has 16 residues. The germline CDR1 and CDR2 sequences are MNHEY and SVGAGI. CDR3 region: CASSYGPADRGSPLHF.

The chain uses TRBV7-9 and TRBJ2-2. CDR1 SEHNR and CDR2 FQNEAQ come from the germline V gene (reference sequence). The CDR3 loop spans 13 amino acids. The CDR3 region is CASSIYNAGELFF. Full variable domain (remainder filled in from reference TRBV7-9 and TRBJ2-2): DTGVSQNPRHKITKRGQNVTFRCDPISEHNRLYWYRQTLGQGPEFLTYFQNEAQLEKSRLLSDRFSAERPKGSFSTLEIQRTEQGDSAMYLCASSIYNAGELFFGEGSRLTVL.

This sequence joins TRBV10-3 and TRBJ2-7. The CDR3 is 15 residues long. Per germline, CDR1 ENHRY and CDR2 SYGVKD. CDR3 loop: CAISEAARGPDEQYF.

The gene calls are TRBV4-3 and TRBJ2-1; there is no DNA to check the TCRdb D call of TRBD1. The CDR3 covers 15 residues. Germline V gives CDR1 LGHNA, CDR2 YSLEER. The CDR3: CASSPPGSRWSEQFF.